These T cell receptor beta chains were read from a single sample in a study of T cell responses to AZD1222 COVID-19 vaccine. Sequenced by immunoSEQ multiplex PCR; TCRdb stores in-frame clones only, minus some. This sample has approximately 110,000 clones, with around 89% found just once. The source material was peripheral blood, sampled on day 0 of AZD1222 vaccination. The source of these receptors is an adult in good health. Each CDR3 is given with its conserved first and last residue. D genes are given only for firm matches. Only some rows state a clone size, as once, few, many or a class for expanded clones.

d_gene: .; v_gene: TRBV4-1; abundance: .; j_gene: TRBJ1-1; CDR3nt: TGCGCCAGCAGCCAAGGACAGGTGAACACTGAAGCTTTCTTT; CDR3aa: CASSQGQVNTEAFF
d_gene: .; v_gene: TRBV28; abundance: .; j_gene: TRBJ1-2; CDR3nt: TGTGCCAGCAGCCCCGGGGGAGACTATGGCTACACCTTC; CDR3aa: CASSPGGDYGYTF
d_gene: TRBD1; v_gene: TRBV6-5; abundance: .; j_gene: TRBJ1-1; CDR3nt: TGTGCCAGCAGTAACCGACAGGGGGGAAACACTGAAGCTTTCTTT; CDR3aa: CASSNRQGGNTEAFF
d_gene: TRBD1; v_gene: TRBV5-1; abundance: .; j_gene: TRBJ2-2; CDR3nt: TGCGCCAGCAACTCCGGGACAGGGGGCACCGGGGAGCTGTTTTTT; CDR3aa: CASNSGTGGTGELFF
d_gene: .; v_gene: TRBV28; abundance: once; j_gene: TRBJ2-7; CDR3nt: TGTGCCAGCAGTTTAGCCGGACTGCCCTACGAGCAGTACTTC; CDR3aa: CASSLAGLPYEQYF
d_gene: TRBD1; v_gene: TRBV7-2; abundance: .; j_gene: TRBJ1-4; CDR3nt: TGTGCCAGCAGCTATAACAGGGGACCCAATGAAAAACTGTTTTTT; CDR3aa: CASSYNRGPNEKLFF
d_gene: .; v_gene: TRBV13; abundance: .; j_gene: TRBJ1-1; CDR3nt: TGTGCCAGCAGCGAAATCCCAGGGTCCGGGAACACTGAAGCTTTCTTT; CDR3aa: CASSEIPGSGNTEAFF
d_gene: .; v_gene: TRBV5-5; abundance: .; j_gene: TRBJ1-2; CDR3nt: TGTGCCAGCAGCTTGTTACGAGGGGACTATGGCTACACCTTC; CDR3aa: CASSLLRGDYGYTF
d_gene: .; v_gene: TRBV9; abundance: .; j_gene: TRBJ2-4; CDR3nt: TGTGCCAGCAGCGCCGAAGCCAAAAACATTCAGTACTTC; CDR3aa: CASSAEAKNIQYF
d_gene: TRBD2; v_gene: TRBV5-4; abundance: .; j_gene: TRBJ2-7; CDR3nt: TGTGCCAGCAGCTTCGGACTAGCTGCATCCTACGAGCAGTACTTC; CDR3aa: CASSFGLAASYEQYF
d_gene: .; v_gene: TRBV13; abundance: .; j_gene: TRBJ2-2; CDR3nt: TGTGCCAGCCAAAACCGAGCAGCGTTACCCTCCGGGGAGCTGTTTTTT; CDR3aa: CASQNRAALPSGELFF
d_gene: .; v_gene: TRBV6-6; abundance: .; j_gene: TRBJ2-3; CDR3nt: TGTGCCAGCAGTCTACTCCCGCCGAGCGTATCTAGCACAGATACGCAGTATTTT; CDR3aa: CASSLLPPSVSSTDTQYF
d_gene: TRBD1; v_gene: TRBV3-1/TRBV3-2; abundance: .; j_gene: TRBJ2-1; CDR3nt: TGTGCCAGCAGCCGCCTGACAGGGGAAGAGCAGTTCTTC; CDR3aa: CASSRLTGEEQFF
d_gene: .; v_gene: TRBV24-1; abundance: .; j_gene: TRBJ1-5; CDR3nt: TGTGCCACCAGTGATCCGCGGACTATCTGGGCCCAGCATTTT; CDR3aa: CATSDPRTIWAQHF
d_gene: .; v_gene: TRBV9; abundance: .; j_gene: TRBJ1-6; CDR3nt: TGTGCCAGCAGCGTAGTAATCAATTCACCCCTCCACTTT; CDR3aa: CASSVVINSPLHF
d_gene: .; v_gene: TRBV5-1; abundance: once; j_gene: TRBJ2-7; CDR3nt: TGCGCCAGCAGCTTGGGATGGGCGGACGAGCAGTACTTC; CDR3aa: CASSLGWADEQYF
d_gene: .; v_gene: TRBV7-8; abundance: .; j_gene: TRBJ2-7; CDR3nt: TGTGCCAGCAGCTTGGGTCGGACGGACGAGCAGTACTTC; CDR3aa: CASSLGRTDEQYF
d_gene: TRBD2; v_gene: TRBV3-1/TRBV3-2; abundance: .; j_gene: TRBJ2-1; CDR3nt: TGTGCCAGCAGCCAGGGACTAGCGGGAGGAGCCTACAATGAGCAGTTCTTC; CDR3aa: CASSQGLAGGAYNEQFF
d_gene: .; v_gene: TRBV24-1; abundance: .; j_gene: TRBJ1-2; CDR3nt: TGTGCCACAAGAGATTCGGGGCTTGGCTACACCTTC; CDR3aa: CATRDSGLGYTF
d_gene: TRBD1; v_gene: TRBV9; abundance: .; j_gene: TRBJ1-4; CDR3nt: TGTGCCAGCAGCGTAGACAGGGGGCTTGGCGAAAAACTGTTTTTT; CDR3aa: CASSVDRGLGEKLFF
d_gene: TRBD1; v_gene: TRBV2; abundance: .; j_gene: TRBJ1-2; CDR3nt: TGTGCCAGCAGAAGACAGGGCTATGGCTACACCTTC; CDR3aa: CASRRQGYGYTF
d_gene: TRBD2; v_gene: TRBV7-3; abundance: .; j_gene: TRBJ2-1; CDR3nt: TGTGCCAGCAGCTTTTACGGGGGGGCTGGCTACAATGAGCAGTTCTTC; CDR3aa: CASSFYGGAGYNEQFF
d_gene: .; v_gene: TRBV7-9; abundance: once; j_gene: TRBJ2-6; CDR3nt: TGTGCCAGCAGCTTTTTCTCTGGGGCCAACGTCCTGACTTTC; CDR3aa: CASSFFSGANVLTF
d_gene: TRBD2; v_gene: TRBV5-1; abundance: .; j_gene: TRBJ2-1; CDR3nt: TGCGCCAGCAGCTTGCCTAGCGGGGGGGCCGATGAGCAGTTCTTC; CDR3aa: CASSLPSGGADEQFF
d_gene: TRBD2; v_gene: TRBV9; abundance: .; j_gene: TRBJ2-3; CDR3nt: TGTGCCAGCAGCACCCGGGAGGGTGGCACAGATACGCAGTATTTT; CDR3aa: CASSTREGGTDTQYF
d_gene: .; v_gene: TRBV11-3; abundance: .; j_gene: TRBJ2-5; CDR3nt: TGTGCCAGCAGCCCACCGGGAGAGACCCAGTACTTC; CDR3aa: CASSPPGETQYF
d_gene: .; v_gene: TRBV5-8; abundance: .; j_gene: TRBJ1-1; CDR3nt: TGTGCCAGCAGCCGAGAGGGGGGGCGCAGGGCTGAAGCTTTCTTT; CDR3aa: CASSREGGRRAEAFF
d_gene: .; v_gene: TRBV11-2; abundance: .; j_gene: TRBJ1-2; CDR3nt: TGTGCCAGCAGCTTAGGGTACATCAGTTTCTATGGCTACACCTTC; CDR3aa: CASSLGYISFYGYTF
d_gene: TRBD2; v_gene: TRBV24-1; abundance: .; j_gene: TRBJ2-1; CDR3nt: TGTGCCACCAGTGATCCAGGGGCGGGGGGGCCGCATGAGCAGTTCTTC; CDR3aa: CATSDPGAGGPHEQFF
d_gene: TRBD1; v_gene: TRBV10-3; abundance: .; j_gene: TRBJ1-2; CDR3nt: TGTGCCATCAGGGAGACAGGGAGGTCCATCTATGGCTACACCTTC; CDR3aa: CAIRETGRSIYGYTF
d_gene: .; v_gene: TRBV6-1; abundance: .; j_gene: TRBJ2-7; CDR3nt: TGTGCCAGCAGTGACGTGGGGAGGCCCTCCTACGAGCAGTACTTC; CDR3aa: CASSDVGRPSYEQYF
d_gene: TRBD2; v_gene: TRBV4-1; abundance: few; j_gene: TRBJ2-3; CDR3nt: TGCGCCAGCAGCCGAGCACTAGCGGGTAGCACAGATACGCAGTATTTT; CDR3aa: CASSRALAGSTDTQYF
d_gene: .; v_gene: TRBV3-1/TRBV3-2; abundance: .; j_gene: TRBJ1-4; CDR3nt: TGTGCCAGCAGTCCGGACATAGATAATGAAAAACTGTTTTTT; CDR3aa: CASSPDIDNEKLFF
d_gene: .; v_gene: TRBV21-1; abundance: .; j_gene: TRBJ2-2; CDR3nt: TGTGCCAGCAGCAGGGACAGGGGGCGAAACACCGGGGAGCTGTTTTTT; CDR3aa: CASSRDRGRNTGELFF
d_gene: .; v_gene: TRBV29-1; abundance: .; j_gene: TRBJ1-2; CDR3nt: TGCAGCGTTGGAGACAGTAACTATGGCTACACCTTC; CDR3aa: CSVGDSNYGYTF
d_gene: TRBD1; v_gene: TRBV5-6; abundance: .; j_gene: TRBJ1-5; CDR3nt: TGTGCCAGCAGCTTGGGAGGGACAGGGGTGCGCCAGCCCCAGCATTTT; CDR3aa: CASSLGGTGVRQPQHF
d_gene: .; v_gene: TRBV7-9; abundance: .; j_gene: TRBJ2-4; CDR3nt: TGTGCCAGCAGCCAAAGTGGGCAGGGAAACATTCAGTACTTC; CDR3aa: CASSQSGQGNIQYF
d_gene: TRBD1; v_gene: TRBV7-9; abundance: .; j_gene: TRBJ2-7; CDR3nt: TGTGCCAGCAGCGCCCGGGACAGGGGGCATGAGCAGTACTTC; CDR3aa: CASSARDRGHEQYF
d_gene: TRBD2; v_gene: TRBV27; abundance: .; j_gene: TRBJ2-1; CDR3nt: TGTGCCAGCAGTTTGACTAGCGGGAGGACCAGCTACAATGAGCAGTTCTTC; CDR3aa: CASSLTSGRTSYNEQFF
d_gene: TRBD1; v_gene: TRBV29-1; abundance: .; j_gene: TRBJ2-5; CDR3nt: TGCAGCGTTGGGGCAGGGGGCTGGGAGACCCAGTACTTC; CDR3aa: CSVGAGGWETQYF
d_gene: .; v_gene: TRBV5-4; abundance: .; j_gene: TRBJ2-7; CDR3nt: TGTGCCAGCAGCTTTGGCAGGAGCTCCTACGAGCAGTACTTC; CDR3aa: CASSFGRSSYEQYF
d_gene: .; v_gene: TRBV25-1; abundance: .; j_gene: TRBJ1-6; CDR3nt: TGTGCCAGCGGGGGTTCCTATAATTCACCCCTCCACTTT; CDR3aa: CASGGSYNSPLHF
d_gene: .; v_gene: TRBV5-1; abundance: .; j_gene: TRBJ1-1; CDR3nt: TGCGCCAGCAGCATACTACAGGGCGGGAGCACTGAAGCTTTCTTT; CDR3aa: CASSILQGGSTEAFF
d_gene: .; v_gene: TRBV5-1; abundance: once; j_gene: TRBJ2-2; CDR3nt: TGCGCCAGCAGCCCTCTACTAGCCCGATCCGGGGAGCTGTTTTTT; CDR3aa: CASSPLLARSGELFF
d_gene: .; v_gene: TRBV11-2; abundance: .; j_gene: TRBJ2-7; CDR3nt: TGTGCCAGCAGCTTATTGTCCACTACCTCCTACGAGCAGTACTTC; CDR3aa: CASSLLSTTSYEQYF
d_gene: .; v_gene: TRBV27; abundance: .; j_gene: TRBJ2-1; CDR3nt: TGTGCCAGCAGTCCCTCGGTCTTCCTGAAAGAGTTCTTC; CDR3aa: CASSPSVFLKEFF
d_gene: .; v_gene: TRBV7-9; abundance: .; j_gene: TRBJ2-7; CDR3nt: TGTGCCAGCAGCTTAGCGCCCTGGACAGCGTTTGGAGTGCAGTACTTC; CDR3aa: CASSLAPWTAFGVQYF
d_gene: .; v_gene: TRBV11-2; abundance: .; j_gene: TRBJ2-2; CDR3nt: TGTGCCAGCAGCTTGCACACCGGGGAGCTGTTTTTT; CDR3aa: CASSLHTGELFF
d_gene: .; v_gene: TRBV21-1; abundance: .; j_gene: TRBJ2-2; CDR3nt: TGTGCCAGCAGCAAAGGGAAGCGGGAGTGCACCGGGGAGCTGTTTTTT; CDR3aa: CASSKGKRECTGELFF
d_gene: .; v_gene: TRBV28; abundance: .; j_gene: TRBJ1-5; CDR3nt: TGTGCCAGCCAGCAAGAAACCGGGGAGCCCCAGCATTTT; CDR3aa: CASQQETGEPQHF
d_gene: TRBD1; v_gene: TRBV5-8; abundance: .; j_gene: TRBJ1-4; CDR3nt: TGTGCCAGCAGCCCCGGACAGGGTGGATTCGAAAAACTGTTTTTT; CDR3aa: CASSPGQGGFEKLFF
d_gene: TRBD1; v_gene: TRBV4-2; abundance: .; j_gene: TRBJ1-2; CDR3nt: TGTGCCAGCAGCCCGACAGGGTGGAACTATGGCTACACCTTC; CDR3aa: CASSPTGWNYGYTF
d_gene: .; v_gene: TRBV24-1; abundance: .; j_gene: TRBJ2-5; CDR3nt: TGTGCCACCAGTGATTTGACGGCAGGGGAGACCCAGTACTTC; CDR3aa: CATSDLTAGETQYF
d_gene: .; v_gene: TRBV19; abundance: .; j_gene: TRBJ1-1; CDR3nt: TGTGCCAGTAGTATATCTAATCGAGAAGCTTTCTTT; CDR3aa: CASSISNREAFF
d_gene: .; v_gene: TRBV6-2/TRBV6-3; abundance: .; j_gene: TRBJ1-2; CDR3nt: TGTGCCAGCAGCGTACAGGGCTATGGCTACACCTTC; CDR3aa: CASSVQGYGYTF
d_gene: .; v_gene: TRBV18; abundance: .; j_gene: TRBJ2-5; CDR3nt: TGTGCCAGCTCACCAGTAGCTCAAGAGACCCAGTACTTC; CDR3aa: CASSPVAQETQYF